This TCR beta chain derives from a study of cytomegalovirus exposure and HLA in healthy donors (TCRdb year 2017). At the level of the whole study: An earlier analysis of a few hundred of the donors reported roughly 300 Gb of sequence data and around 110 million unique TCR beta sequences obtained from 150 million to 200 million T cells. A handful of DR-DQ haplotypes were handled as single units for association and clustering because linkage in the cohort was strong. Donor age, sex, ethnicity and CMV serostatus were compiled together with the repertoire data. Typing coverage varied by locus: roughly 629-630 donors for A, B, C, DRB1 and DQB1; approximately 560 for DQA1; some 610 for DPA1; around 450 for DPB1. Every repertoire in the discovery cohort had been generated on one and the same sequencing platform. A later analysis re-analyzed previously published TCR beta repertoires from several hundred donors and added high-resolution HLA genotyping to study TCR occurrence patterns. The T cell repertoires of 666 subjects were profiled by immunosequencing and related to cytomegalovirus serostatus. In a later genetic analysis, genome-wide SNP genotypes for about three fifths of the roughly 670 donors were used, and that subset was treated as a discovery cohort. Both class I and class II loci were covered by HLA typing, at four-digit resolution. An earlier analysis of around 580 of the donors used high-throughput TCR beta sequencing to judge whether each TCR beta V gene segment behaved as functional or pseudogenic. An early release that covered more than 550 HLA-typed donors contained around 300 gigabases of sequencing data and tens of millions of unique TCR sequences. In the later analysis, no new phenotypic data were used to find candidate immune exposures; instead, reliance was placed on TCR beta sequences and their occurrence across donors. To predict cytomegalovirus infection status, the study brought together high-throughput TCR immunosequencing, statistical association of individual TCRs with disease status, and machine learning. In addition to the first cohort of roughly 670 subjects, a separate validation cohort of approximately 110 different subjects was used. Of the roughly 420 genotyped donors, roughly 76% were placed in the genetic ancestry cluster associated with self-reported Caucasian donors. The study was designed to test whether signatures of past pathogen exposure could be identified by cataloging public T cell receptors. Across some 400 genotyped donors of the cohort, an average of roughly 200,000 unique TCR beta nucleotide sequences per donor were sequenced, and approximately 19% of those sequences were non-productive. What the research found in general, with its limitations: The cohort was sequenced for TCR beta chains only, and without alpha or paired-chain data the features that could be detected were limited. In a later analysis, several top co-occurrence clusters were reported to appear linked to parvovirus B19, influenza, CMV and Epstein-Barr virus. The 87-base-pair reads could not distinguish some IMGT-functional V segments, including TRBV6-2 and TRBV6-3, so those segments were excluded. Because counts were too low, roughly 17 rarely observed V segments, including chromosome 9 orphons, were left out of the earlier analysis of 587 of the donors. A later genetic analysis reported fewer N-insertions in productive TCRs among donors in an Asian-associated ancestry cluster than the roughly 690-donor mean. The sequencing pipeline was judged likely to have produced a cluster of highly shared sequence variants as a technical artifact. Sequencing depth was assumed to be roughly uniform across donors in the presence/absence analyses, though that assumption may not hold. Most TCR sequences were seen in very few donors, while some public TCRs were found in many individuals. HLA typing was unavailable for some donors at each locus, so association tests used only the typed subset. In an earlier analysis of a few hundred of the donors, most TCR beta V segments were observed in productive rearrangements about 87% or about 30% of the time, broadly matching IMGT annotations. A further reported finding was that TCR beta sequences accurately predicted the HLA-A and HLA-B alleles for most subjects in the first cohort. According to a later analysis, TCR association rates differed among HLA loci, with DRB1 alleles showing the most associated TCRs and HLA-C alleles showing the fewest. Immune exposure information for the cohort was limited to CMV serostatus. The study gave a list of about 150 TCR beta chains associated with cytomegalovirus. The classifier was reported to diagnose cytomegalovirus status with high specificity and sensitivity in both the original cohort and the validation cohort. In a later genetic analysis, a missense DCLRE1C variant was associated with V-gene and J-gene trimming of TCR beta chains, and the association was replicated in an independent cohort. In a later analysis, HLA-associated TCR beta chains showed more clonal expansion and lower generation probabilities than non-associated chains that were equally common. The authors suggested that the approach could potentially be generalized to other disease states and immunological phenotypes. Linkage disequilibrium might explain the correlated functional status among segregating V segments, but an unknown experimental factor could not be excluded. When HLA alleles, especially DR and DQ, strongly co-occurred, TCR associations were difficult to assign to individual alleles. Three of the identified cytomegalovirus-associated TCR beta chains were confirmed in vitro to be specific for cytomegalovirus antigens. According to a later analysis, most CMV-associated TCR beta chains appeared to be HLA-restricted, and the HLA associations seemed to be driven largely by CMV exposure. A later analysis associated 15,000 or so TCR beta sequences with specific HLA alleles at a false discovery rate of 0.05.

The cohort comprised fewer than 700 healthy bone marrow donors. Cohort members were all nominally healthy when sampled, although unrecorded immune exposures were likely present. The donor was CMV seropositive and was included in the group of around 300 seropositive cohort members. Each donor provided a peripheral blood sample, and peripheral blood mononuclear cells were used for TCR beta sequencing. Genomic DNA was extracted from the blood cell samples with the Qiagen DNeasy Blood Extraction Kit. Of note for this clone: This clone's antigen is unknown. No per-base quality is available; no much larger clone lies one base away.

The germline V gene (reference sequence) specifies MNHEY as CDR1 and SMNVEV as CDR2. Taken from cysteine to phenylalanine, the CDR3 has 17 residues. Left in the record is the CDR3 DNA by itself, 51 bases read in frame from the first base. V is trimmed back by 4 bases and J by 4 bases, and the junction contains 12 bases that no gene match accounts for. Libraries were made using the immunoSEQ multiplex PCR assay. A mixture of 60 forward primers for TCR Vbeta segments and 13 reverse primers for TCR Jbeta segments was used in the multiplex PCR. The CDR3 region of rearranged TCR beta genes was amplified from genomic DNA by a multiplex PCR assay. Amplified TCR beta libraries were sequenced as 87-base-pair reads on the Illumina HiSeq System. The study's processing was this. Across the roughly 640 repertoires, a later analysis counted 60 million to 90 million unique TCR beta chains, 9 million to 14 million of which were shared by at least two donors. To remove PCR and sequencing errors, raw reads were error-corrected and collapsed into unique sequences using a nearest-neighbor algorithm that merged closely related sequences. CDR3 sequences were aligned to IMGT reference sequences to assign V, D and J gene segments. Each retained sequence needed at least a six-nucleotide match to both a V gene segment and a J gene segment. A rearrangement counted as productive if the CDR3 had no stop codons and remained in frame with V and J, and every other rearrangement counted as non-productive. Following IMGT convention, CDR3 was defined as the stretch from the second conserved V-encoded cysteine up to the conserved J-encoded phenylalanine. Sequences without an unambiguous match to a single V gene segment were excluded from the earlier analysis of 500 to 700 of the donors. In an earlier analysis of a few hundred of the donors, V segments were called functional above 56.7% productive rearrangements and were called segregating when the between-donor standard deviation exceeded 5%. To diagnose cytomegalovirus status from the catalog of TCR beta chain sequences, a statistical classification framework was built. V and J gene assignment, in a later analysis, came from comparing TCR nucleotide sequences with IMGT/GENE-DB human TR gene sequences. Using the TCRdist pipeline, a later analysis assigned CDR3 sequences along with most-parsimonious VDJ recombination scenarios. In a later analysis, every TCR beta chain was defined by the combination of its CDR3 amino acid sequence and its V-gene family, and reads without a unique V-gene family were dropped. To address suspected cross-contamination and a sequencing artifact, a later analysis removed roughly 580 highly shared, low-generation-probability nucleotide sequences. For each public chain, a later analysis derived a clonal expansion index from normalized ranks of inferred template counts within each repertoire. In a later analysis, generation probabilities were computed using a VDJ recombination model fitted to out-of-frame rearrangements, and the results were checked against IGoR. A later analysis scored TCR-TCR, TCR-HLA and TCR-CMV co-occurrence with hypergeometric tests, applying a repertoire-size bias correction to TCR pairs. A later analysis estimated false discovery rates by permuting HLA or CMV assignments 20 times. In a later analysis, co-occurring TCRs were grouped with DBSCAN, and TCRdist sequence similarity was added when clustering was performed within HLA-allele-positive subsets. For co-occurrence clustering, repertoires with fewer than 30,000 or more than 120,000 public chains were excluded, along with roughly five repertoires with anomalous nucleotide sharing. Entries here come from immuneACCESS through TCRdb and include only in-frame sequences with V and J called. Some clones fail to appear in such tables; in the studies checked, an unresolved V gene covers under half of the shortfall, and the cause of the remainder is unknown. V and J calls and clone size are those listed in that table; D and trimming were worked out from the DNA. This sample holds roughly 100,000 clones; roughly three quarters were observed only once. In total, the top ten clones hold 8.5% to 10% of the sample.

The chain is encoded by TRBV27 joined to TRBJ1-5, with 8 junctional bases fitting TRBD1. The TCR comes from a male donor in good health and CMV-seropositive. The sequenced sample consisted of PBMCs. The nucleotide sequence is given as TGTGCCAGCAGTTCGCGGACAGGGAGGTGGGGAAATCAGCCCCAGCATTTT. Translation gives CASSSRTGRWGNQPQHF.